These 29 T cell receptor beta chains came from one sample sequenced in a study of cytomegalovirus exposure and HLA in healthy donors. This PCR relied on a set of 60 Vbeta primers and 13 Jbeta primers. Assay used: immunoSEQ multiplex PCR; TCRdb lists only in-frame clones, some missing. The sample has fewer than 250,000 clones, around 86% seen once. Sequencing was done on a sample of PBMCs. The receptor set was obtained from a woman aged 45-65 years in good health and CMV-seropositive.

The chain joins TRBV28 to TRBJ2-3; 7 nucleotides line up with TRBD2. The CDR3 is 15 amino acids. The V and J ends lost 6 bases and 4 bases, in that order; junction bases with no gene match: 10. Germline CDR1 and CDR2: MDHEN and SYDVKM. This CDR3 reads CASRSAGVGPDTQYF. CDR3 coding DNA: TGTGCCAGCAGGTCGGCGGGGGTCGGACCAGATACGCAGTATTTT.

The count of this clone is one. The gene calls are TRBV4-2 and TRBJ1-3; D is perhaps TRBD1 (6 bases). V gave up 5 bases and J gave up 2 bases, with 16 bases separating them. This CDR3 spans 16 amino acids. CDR1 and CDR2 (germline): LGHNA, YNFKEQ. The CDR3 bases are TGTGCCAGCAGCATGACAGGTTCAAATCCTGGAAACACCATATATTTT. It specifies CASSMTGSNPGNTIYF.

This clone showed up just once. The CDR3 DNA reads as TGTGCCAGCAGCCCGGAGACAGGGTCTGGTCAGCCCCAGCATTTT. It encodes CASSPETGSGQPQHF. The chain has TRBV28 and TRBJ1-5, with 7 bases identical to TRBD1. Germline loops: CDR1 MDHEN, CDR2 SYDVKM. The CDR3 covers 15 residues. With V trimmed by 6 bases and J by 6 bases, 11 bases remained unmatched.

V gene TRBV6-5 combines with J gene TRBJ2-7, with 8 bases lining up with TRBD2. Looked up from germline, CDR1 is MNHEY and CDR2 is SVGAGI. CDR3 length: 13 amino acids. J lost 2 bases, V lost 8 bases, and 5 bases had no gene match. DNA of the CDR3: TGTGCCAGCCGGGGACTAGACACCTACGAGCAGTACTTC. Translated: CASRGLDTYEQYF.

This chain links TRBV7-9 with TRBJ1-3; no clear D. This CDR3 is built from 14 residues. The V end was cut by 3 bases, the J end by 4 bases, with 10 bases between. Germline lookup yields CDR1 SEHNR and CDR2 FQNEAQ (reference sequence). CDR3 sequence (DNA): TGTGCCAGCAGCTTTACGGGTGCGGGAAACACCATATATTTT. It specifies CASSFTGAGNTIYF.

The chain employs TRBV28 and TRBJ1-2, with TRBD1 as a possible D gene (6 bases). The CDR3 loop spans 16 amino acids. V lost 5 bases to trimming and J lost 1 base, with 17 bases between them. CDR1 MDHEN and CDR2 SYDVKM come from the germline V gene. Written as DNA, the CDR3 is TGTGCCAGCAGTCCCGGGGACACCCCTGGTAACTATGGCTACACCTTC. Residues: CASSPGDTPGNYGYTF.

The rearrangement links TRBV19 to TRBJ1-2; 12 nucleotides match TRBD1. Trimming took 6 bases from V and 2 from J; bases not matched to a gene: 10. Germline CDR1 LNHDA, CDR2 SQIVND (reference sequence). The CDR3 loop spans 17 amino acids. CDR3 DNA: TGTGCCAGTAGCCTAGCCCAGGGACAGGGGGCAAACTATGGCTACACCTTC. The encoded protein is CASSLAQGQGANYGYTF. The full variable domain, rest sourced from reference TRBV19 and TRBJ1-2, is DGGITQSPKYLFRKEGQNVTLSCEQNLNHDAMYWYRQDPGQGLRLIYYSQIVNDFQKGDIAEGYSVSREKKESFPLTVTSAQKNPTAFYLCASSLAQGQGANYGYTFGSGTRLTVV.

The chain carries TRBV18 and TRBJ2-3; perhaps TRBD1 as D (6 bases). Germline assignment: CDR1 KGHSH and CDR2 LQKENI. The CDR3 contains 15 residues. The V end was cut by 3 bases, the J end by 4 bases, with 14 bases between. The CDR3 here is CASSPGRKGADTQYF. As DNA, the CDR3 is TGTGCCAGCTCACCCGGTAGGAAGGGGGCAGATACGCAGTATTTT. Drawing the rest from reference TRBV18 and TRBJ2-3, the complete variable domain is NAGVMQNPRHLVRRRGQEARLRCSPMKGHSHVYWYRQLPEEGLKFMVYLQKENIIDESGMPKERFSAEFPKEGPSILRIQQVVRGDSAAYFCASSPGRKGADTQYFGPGTRLTVL.

This rearrangement joins TRBV27 to TRBJ1-1, with unresolved D. This CDR3 comprises 16 residues. The V end lost 5 bases, the J end lost 0 bases, and 16 bases lay between the germline ends. Germline CDR1 MNHEY, CDR2 SMNVEV (reference sequence). The CDR3 sequence is CASSLHLTSMNTEAFF. DNA for the CDR3: TGTGCCAGCAGTCTCCACTTAACCTCCATGAACACTGAAGCTTTCTTT.

V and J are TRBV6-5 and TRBJ2-7; D is possibly TRBD2 (6 bases). The CDR3 covers 14 residues. Germline CDR1 is MNHEY and CDR2 is SVGAGI. The V end was cut by 2 bases, the J end by 2 bases, with 10 bases between. The CDR3 bases are TGTGCCAGCAGTTACCATCGGGGGACCTACGAGCAGTACTTC. Encoded protein: CASSYHRGTYEQYF.

The rearrangement uses TRBV19 and TRBJ2-4; 8 bases are shared with TRBD1. The CDR3 totals 18 residues. V shed 3 bases, J shed 6 bases, and the junction held 16 bases outside the gene matches. The germline V gene encodes CDR1 LNHDA and CDR2 SQIVND (reference sequence). The CDR3 DNA reads TGTGCCAGTAGTATGACCAGAGGGAAACCCAGGGGGCGAAACATTCAGTACTTC. Encoded protein: CASSMTRGKPRGRNIQYF. Full variable domain (remainder filled in from reference TRBV19 and TRBJ2-4): DGGITQSPKYLFRKEGQNVTLSCEQNLNHDAMYWYRQDPGQGLRLIYYSQIVNDFQKGDIAEGYSVSREKKESFPLTVTSAQKNPTAFYLCASSMTRGKPRGRNIQYFGAGTRLSVL.

The chain joins TRBV5-1 to TRBJ2-5; 7 bases map to TRBD1. With 0 bases clipped from V and 0 bases from J, the junction kept 8 bases outside the gene matches. The CDR3 is made up of 17 amino acids. Looked up from germline, CDR1 is SGHRS and CDR2 is YFSETQ. The CDR3 DNA sequence: TGCGCCAGCAGCTTGGCCGGTGGGACAGAGTACCAAGAGACCCAGTACTTC. Amino acid sequence: CASSLAGGTEYQETQYF.

J is TRBJ1-2 and V is TRBV14, with TRBD1 matching 7 bases. Germline V gene sequence: CDR1 SGHDN, CDR2 FVKESK. The V segment lost 2 bases and the J segment 5 bases; nucleotides outside the gene matches: 5. The CDR3 has 14 amino acids. In nucleotides, the CDR3 is TGTGCCAGCAGCCAACAACAGGGGCCATATGGCTACACCTTC. This sequence encodes CASSQQQGPYGYTF.

The chain recombines TRBV30 with TRBJ1-2; 7 nucleotides agree with TRBD1. The germline gives CDR1 GTSNPN, CDR2 SVGIG (reference sequence). The CDR3 runs 13 residues. V lost 3 bases to trimming and J lost 5 bases; unmatched junction nucleotides: 6. CDR3 amino acids: CAWRTGIPYGYTF. CDR3 in DNA: TGTGCCTGGAGGACAGGGATCCCTTATGGCTACACCTTC.

The V call is TRBV5-1, the J call TRBJ2-5; 9 bases line up with TRBD2. This CDR3 contains 16 residues. Trimming at V came to 4 bases and at J to 2 bases, leaving 9 bases not matched to a gene. Germline loops: CDR1 SGHRS, CDR2 YFSETQ. The CDR3 sequence is CASSGGGLAGQETQYF. The DNA of the CDR3 is TGCGCCAGCAGCGGGGGAGGGCTAGCGGGGCAAGAGACCCAGTACTTC.

The chain combines TRBV6-1 with TRBJ1-1; D remains unclear. The V and J ends lost 6 bases and 0 bases respectively, with 11 bases between them. CDR1 MNHNS and CDR2 SASEGT come from the germline V gene. This CDR3 is 14 amino acids long. CDR3 DNA: TGTGCCAGCAGGTCGGGGATCTTGAACACTGAAGCTTTCTTT. Protein sequence: CASRSGILNTEAFF.

V gene TRBV5-1 combines with J gene TRBJ2-5; D gene uncertain. The V end was cut by 2 bases, the J end by 2 bases, with 7 bases between. The CDR3 totals 13 residues. The germline gives CDR1 SGHRS, CDR2 YFSETQ. CDR3 nucleotides: TGCGCCAGCAGCTTCGGGTTGCAAGAGACCCAGTACTTC. Translated, it gives CASSFGLQETQYF.

This clone was picked up a small number of times. This chain links TRBV19 with TRBJ2-7; D is unresolved. Germline CDR1 is LNHDA and CDR2 is SQIVND (reference sequence). The CDR3 loop spans 11 amino acids. V was pared by 5 bases and J by 3 bases, with 5 bases between. CDR3 DNA: TGTGCCAGTAGTGCTAACTACGAGCAGTACTTC. Its translation is CASSANYEQYF.

A single count supports this clone. The chain has TRBV7-6 and TRBJ2-7; D remains ambiguous. This CDR3 region has 15 residues. CDR1 and CDR2 (germline): SGHVS, FNYEAQ. Trimming took 5 bases from V and 0 from J, leaving 14 bases between them. Here the CDR3 DNA reads TGTGCCAGCAGCGCACGTAATGGGCCCTCCTACGAGCAGTACTTC. Its protein is CASSARNGPSYEQYF.

The chain joins TRBV19 to TRBJ2-1; 8 bases align to TRBD1. From germline, CDR1 is LNHDA and CDR2 SQIVND (reference sequence). This CDR3 is built from 15 residues. V shed 5 bases, J shed 0 bases, and the junction held 3 bases outside the gene matches. CDR3 protein: CASSRQGSSYNEQFF. DNA of the CDR3: TGTGCCAGTAGTCGACAGGGGTCCTCCTACAATGAGCAGTTCTTC.

Only a few counts were recorded for this clone. The genes are TRBV7-2 and TRBJ2-3; a possible D gene is TRBD2 (6 bases). V lost 5 bases, J lost 1 base, and 13 bases lay in between. The length of the CDR3 is 15 residues. Per the germline V gene, CDR1 is SGHTA and CDR2 is FQGNSA. The CDR3 region has the DNA TGTGCCAGCAGCCCGGGACTGCCGGGCACAGATACGCAGTATTTT. Amino acid sequence: CASSPGLPGTDTQYF.

Regarding this clone: The same CDR3 also results from other DNA sequences found in this sample. V and J are TRBV6-5 and TRBJ1-4; weak D call: TRBD1 (6 bases). The CDR3 runs to 14 residues. Germline lookup yields CDR1 MNHEY and CDR2 SVGAGI. The V end was cut by 6 bases, the J end by 0 bases, with 8 bases between. Here the CDR3 reads CASSRGATNEKLFF. CDR3 DNA sequence: TGTGCCAGCAGCAGGGGTGCAACTAATGAAAAACTGTTTTTT.

This chain joins TRBV28 and TRBJ2-7; TRBD1 matches at 9 bases. From germline, CDR1 is MDHEN and CDR2 SYDVKM. The CDR3 covers 16 residues. The trim removed 6 bases at V and 4 bases at J, leaving 13 bases unmatched. The CDR3 spells CASSSTGTGYRYEQYF. The CDR3 DNA is TGTGCCAGCAGCTCGACCGGGACAGGGTATCGATACGAGCAGTACTTC. The full variable domain, completed using reference TRBV28 and TRBJ2-7, is DVKVTQSSRYLVKRTGEKVFLECVQDMDHENMFWYRQDPGLGLRLIYFSYDVKMKEKGDIPEGYSVSREKKERFSLILESASTNQTSMYLCASSSTGTGYRYEQYFGPGTRLTVT.

This clone was found a few times. V and J are TRBV4-3 and TRBJ2-2; a possible D gene is TRBD2 (6 bases). The V end was cut by 0 bases, the J end by 6 bases, with 11 bases between. This CDR3 has 15 amino acids. The germline V gene has CDR1 LGHNA and CDR2 YSLEER. DNA for the CDR3: TGCGCCAGCAGCCAAGAGTATTGGGGGGCCGGGGAGCTGTTTTTT. This codes for CASSQEYWGAGELFF.

This rearrangement joins TRBV14 to TRBJ2-5; 8 nucleotides line up with TRBD2. CDR3 length equals 16 residues. Germline lookup yields CDR1 SGHDN and CDR2 FVKESK. V dropped 1 base and J dropped 5; count of bases not matched to a gene: 9. CDR3 amino acids: CASSQAGRGVGETQYF. The CDR3 DNA is TGTGCCAGCAGCCAAGCAGGGCGGGGGGTTGGCGAGACCCAGTACTTC.

The chain carries TRBV5-1 and TRBJ2-5; 10 nucleotides align to TRBD2. There are 14 residues in the CDR3. V dropped 5 bases and J dropped 4; count of bases not matched to a gene: 5. Germline CDR1 is SGHRS and CDR2 is YFSETQ. As DNA, the CDR3 is TGCGCCAGCAGTATAGCGGGGGGAGGAGAGACCCAGTACTTC. Amino acids: CASSIAGGGETQYF. Drawing the rest from reference TRBV5-1 and TRBJ2-5, the complete variable domain is KAGVTQTPRYLIKTRGQQVTLSCSPISGHRSVSWYQQTPGQGLQFLFEYFSETQRNKGNFPGRFSGRQFSNSRSEMNVSTLELGDSALYLCASSIAGGGETQYFGPGTRLLVL.

The chain couples TRBV10-3 to TRBJ2-7; 7 bases map to TRBD2. With 6 bases clipped from V and 2 bases from J, the junction kept 4 bases outside the gene matches. The CDR3 is 13 residues long. Germline values: CDR1 ENHRY, CDR2 SYGVKD. The CDR3 region has the DNA TGTGCCATCAGGGCTAGCGGCCCCTACGAGCAGTACTTC. Residues: CAIRASGPYEQYF.

This chain joins TRBV10-1 and TRBJ2-2; possible D gene TRBD2, 6 bases. V lost 5 bases, J lost 4 bases, and 14 bases lay in between. The CDR3 loop spans 15 amino acids. Germline V gene sequence: CDR1 WNHNN, CDR2 SYGVQD (reference sequence). Here the CDR3 reads CASSSTGSSTGELFF. The CDR3 nucleotides are TGCGCCAGCAGTTCCACCGGGAGTAGCACCGGGGAGCTGTTTTTT.

This chain uses TRBV7-2 with TRBJ2-5; D perhaps matches TRBD1 (6 bases). The CDR3 sequence is 15 residues long. Germline assignment: CDR1 SGHTA and CDR2 FQGNSA. Trimming stripped 0 bases from V and 5 bases from J, with 13 bases between. CDR3 loop: CASSLAAGVGETQYF. The CDR3 DNA is TGTGCCAGCAGCTTAGCGGCAGGGGTCGGGGAGACCCAGTACTTC.